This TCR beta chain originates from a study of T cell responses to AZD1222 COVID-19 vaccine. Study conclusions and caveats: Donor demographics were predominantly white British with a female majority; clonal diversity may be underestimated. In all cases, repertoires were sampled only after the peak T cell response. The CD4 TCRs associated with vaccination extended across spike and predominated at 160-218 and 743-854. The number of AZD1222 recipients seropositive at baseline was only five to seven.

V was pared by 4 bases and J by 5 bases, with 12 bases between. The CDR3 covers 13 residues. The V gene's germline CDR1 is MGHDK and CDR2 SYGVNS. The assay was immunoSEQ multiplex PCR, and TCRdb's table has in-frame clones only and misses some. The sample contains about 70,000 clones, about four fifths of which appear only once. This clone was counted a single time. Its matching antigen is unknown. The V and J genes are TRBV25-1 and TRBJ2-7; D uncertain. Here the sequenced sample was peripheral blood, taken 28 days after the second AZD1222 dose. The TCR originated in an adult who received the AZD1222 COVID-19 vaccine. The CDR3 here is CASSANRPNEQYF. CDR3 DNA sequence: TGTGCCAGCAGTGCCAACCGCCCCAACGAGCAGTACTTC.